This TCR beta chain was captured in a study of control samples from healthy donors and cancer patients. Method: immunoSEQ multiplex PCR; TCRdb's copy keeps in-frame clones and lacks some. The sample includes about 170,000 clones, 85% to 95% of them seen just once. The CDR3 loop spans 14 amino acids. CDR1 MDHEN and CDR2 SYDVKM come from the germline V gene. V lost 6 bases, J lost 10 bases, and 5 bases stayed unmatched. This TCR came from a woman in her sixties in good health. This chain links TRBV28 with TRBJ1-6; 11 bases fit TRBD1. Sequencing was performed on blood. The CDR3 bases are TGTGCCAGCAGGGGACAGGGGGAGGGATCACCCCTCCACTTT. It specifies CASRGQGEGSPLHF.